This T cell receptor (beta chain) was found in a study of graft-versus-host responses after intestinal transplantation. Study at large: For two to four years after anti-thymocyte globulin induction, all recipients took tacrolimus and steroids.

Worth noting for this clone: What it recognizes is unknown.

Overall study findings and caveats: Circulating GvH clone levels at their peak were associated with HvG declines (early post-transplant).

The V gene end was trimmed by 0 bases and the J gene end by 1 base; junction bases not matched to a gene: 2. The CDR3 extends over 15 amino acids. Germline assignment: CDR1 MNHEY and CDR2 SMNVEV (reference sequence). Assay: immunoSEQ multiplex PCR; the TCRdb copy retains only in-frame clones and omits some. Of under 130,000 clones listed, over 85% are singletons. The chain employs TRBV27 and TRBJ1-1, with 7 positions matching TRBD1. The source was unstimulated CD8+ T cells sorted from spleen or lymph node cells, collected before intestinal transplant. This clonotype was obtained from a human donor who received an intestinal transplant. CDR3 sequence (DNA): TGTGCCAGCAGTTTATCGCCAGGGGGGAACACTGAAGCTTTCTTT. It is translated as CASSLSPGGNTEAFF.